The entry below describes one TCR beta chain. Antigen unknown. This specimen belongs to a study of spatial heterogeneity in lung cancer. Study at large: Taken at a median of approximately 2 years after resection, follow-up PBMC samples underwent sequencing when available. Study findings and constraints: At resection, ubiquitous expanded tumor TCRs appeared in blood more than at follow-up.

CDR1 is KGHSH, CDR2 LQKENI, per germline. Between the trimmed V and J ends, which lost 3 bases and 2 bases, there was a span of 15 bases. This CDR3 is built from 16 residues. Stated time point: blood at routine non-recurrence follow-up after resection. The sequenced material consisted of unsorted whole RNA from tumor, nontumor lung or frozen PBMC. TCRdb called the 5' RACE reads again in MiXCR, with one record for every CDR3 protein. The table has tens of thousands of distinct CDR3 sequences, 15% to 20% seen once. The sequence derives from a male donor with early-stage non-small cell lung cancer. The gene calls are TRBV18 and TRBJ2-3, with D maybe TRBD2 (5 bases). Source: PBMCs, taken at follow-up. CDR3 sequence: CASSPEGSDFTDTQYF. CDR3 bases: TGTGCCAGCTCACCTGAGGGAAGCGATTTCACAGATACGCAGTATTTT.